The source of this TCR beta chain is a study of T cells after yellow fever vaccination (dated by TCRdb to the late 2010s). For the study in its entirety: The SMART-Seq v4 Ultra Low Input RNA kit was used to prepare libraries from fractions with low cell numbers. To follow T-cell clones before and after both primary and booster YFV17D yellow fever vaccination, bulk TCR alpha and beta repertoires underwent longitudinal sequencing. Two healthy male donors, one aged 18 to 30 and one aged 30 to 40 years, were included in the cohort. Blood samples were taken at several timepoints before and after primary and secondary immunization, and bulk PBMC replicates and cell subsets were isolated. The full study reports these points: Most clones expanded after primary vaccination were re-detected after the booster (96% of CD4 and around 86% of CD8), suggesting broad memory maintenance. The secondary T-cell response was weaker than the primary response but faster, peaking on day 5 instead of day 15. Because only a couple of donors were included in the study, the extent to which the findings can be generalized is limited. A small share of clonotypes was detected in both CD4 and CD8 compartments, with the overlap likely arising from convergent recombination. Computational filtering was required because FACS-sorted repertoires could contain abundant contaminating clonotypes from the bulk population.

The CDR3 holds 15 amino acids from the cysteine to the phenylalanine. Just the 45-base CDR3 DNA is kept, in frame starting at base 1. V is clipped by 3 bases and J by 7 bases, and the sequence between their germline boundaries is 20 bases long. The germline V gene (reference sequence) sets CDR1 to DFQATT and CDR2 to SNEGSKA. This clonotype was counted ten times or more. Its antigen is unknown. No base quality values were provided; no much bigger clone lies one nucleotide off. TCR cDNA was made using 5'RACE template switching, a step that added a universal primer site and unique molecular identifiers. Priming for cDNA synthesis came from both the TCR alpha and TCR beta constant segments. Libraries were amplified in two PCR steps, with sample barcodes and sequencing adapters added in the second step. Sequencing of the libraries was done on either Illumina HiSeq 2500 (2x100 bp) or NovaSeq (2x150 bp). As for the authors' bioinformatics: Reads were demultiplexed and collapsed into UMI consensus sequences with MIGEC, and V(D)J alignment was performed with MiXCR. Clonotypes responding to the vaccine were identified with edgeR on replicate PBMC samples, with the criteria of FDR below 0.01 and a log2 fold change above 5 up to day 15. Each bulk clonotype was labeled CD4 or CD8 based on which sequenced repertoire, CD4 or CD8, contained the clonotype at higher abundance. TCRdb ran its own pipeline on the public reads, namely fastp trimming at Q25 and MiXCR clone calling, and kept in-frame beta chains. All rows with the same CDR3 protein become a single entry with the most common DNA and genes. TCRdb's processing, not the study's, gives the V and J calls here. This sample gives 150,000 to 200,000 distinct CDR3 sequences in total; approximately 6.2% of them show up just once. Of the sample, nearly 3% falls within the top ten clones.

Interpreted using the paper, the treatment or condition label stands for: live attenuated yellow fever vaccine strain. A standard Ficoll-Paque protocol was used to isolate PBMCs from peripheral blood. Dynabeads CD4 and CD8 positive selection kits were used to isolate CD4 and CD8 T-cell fractions. RNA was extracted with TriZol from bulk PBMCs, CD4 and CD8 fractions, and dextramer-positive and dextramer-negative fractions. The sequence came from a man aged 18 to 29 who received the YFV17D yellow fever vaccine. The source was CD4+ T cells sorted from PBMCs, collected on the day of the first yellow fever vaccination. This chain joins TRBV20-1 to TRBJ2-3; TRBD2 is a possible D gene, resting on 6 matching bases. The nucleotides read TGCAGTGCTAGGGGACTCTCTTGGAGTGGTAATACGCAGTATTTT. It specifies CSARGLSWSGNTQYF.